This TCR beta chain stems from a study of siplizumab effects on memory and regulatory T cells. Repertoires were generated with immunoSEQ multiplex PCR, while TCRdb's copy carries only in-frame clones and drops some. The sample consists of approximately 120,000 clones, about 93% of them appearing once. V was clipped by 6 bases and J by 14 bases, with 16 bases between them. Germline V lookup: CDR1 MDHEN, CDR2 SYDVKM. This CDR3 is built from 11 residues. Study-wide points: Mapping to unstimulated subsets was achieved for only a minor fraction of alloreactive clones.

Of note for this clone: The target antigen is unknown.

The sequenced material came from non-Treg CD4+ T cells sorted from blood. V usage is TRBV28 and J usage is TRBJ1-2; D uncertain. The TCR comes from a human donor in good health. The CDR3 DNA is TGTGCCAGCAGGTCCAATAGGGTGTCTACCTTC. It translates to CASRSNRVSTF.